The 3 T cell receptor beta chains below all came from one sample that was sequenced in a study of cytomegalovirus exposure and HLA in healthy donors. Both 60 Vbeta primers and 13 Jbeta primers went into the PCR. TCRdb's copy holds only in-frame clones and misses some; the assay was immunoSEQ multiplex PCR. The sample comprises about 250,000 clones, around 80% of which are singletons, and about 0.28% rests with the top ten. Sequences were obtained from PBMCs. All receptors derive from a girl aged 2 to 9 in good health and CMV-seronegative.

This chain connects TRBV5-4 to TRBJ1-2; D is undetermined. The CDR3 has 12 residues. CDR1 is SGHNT and CDR2 is YYREEE in the germline V gene (reference sequence). Deletions cut 2 bases from V and 6 bases from J, with 8 bases between. Here the CDR3 DNA reads TGTGCCAGCAGCTTTTCGGGGAATGGCTACACCTTC. It encodes CASSFSGNGYTF.

The DNA for the CDR3 is TGTGCCAGCAGCTGGGGTGGGAGCATAAGTAGCGGGAGGAGAGAGACCCAGTACTTC. Amino acid sequence: CASSWGGSISSGRRETQYF. The rearrangement links TRBV5-4 to TRBJ2-5, with 10 bases that match TRBD2. This CDR3 region has 19 residues. Per germline, CDR1 SGHNT and CDR2 YYREEE (reference sequence). Trimming at V came to 3 bases and at J to 4 bases, leaving 18 bases not matched to a gene. Complete variable domain (other parts from reference TRBV5-4 and TRBJ2-5): ETGVTQSPTHLIKTRGQQVTLRCSSQSGHNTVSWYQQALGQGPQFIFQYYREEENGRGNFPPRFSGLQFPNYSSELNVNALELDDSALYLCASSWGGSISSGRRETQYFGPGTRLLVL.

The rearrangement uses TRBV6-4 and TRBJ1-5; perhaps TRBD1 as D (6 bases). V was clipped by 3 bases and J by 4 bases, with 16 bases between them. Per the germline V gene, CDR1 is MRHNA and CDR2 is SNTAGT. The CDR3 sequence is 16 residues long. The CDR3 DNA is TGTGCCAGCAGTGATAATACGGCGGGGGCGAATCAGCCCCAGCATTTT. This gives the protein CASSDNTAGANQPQHF.